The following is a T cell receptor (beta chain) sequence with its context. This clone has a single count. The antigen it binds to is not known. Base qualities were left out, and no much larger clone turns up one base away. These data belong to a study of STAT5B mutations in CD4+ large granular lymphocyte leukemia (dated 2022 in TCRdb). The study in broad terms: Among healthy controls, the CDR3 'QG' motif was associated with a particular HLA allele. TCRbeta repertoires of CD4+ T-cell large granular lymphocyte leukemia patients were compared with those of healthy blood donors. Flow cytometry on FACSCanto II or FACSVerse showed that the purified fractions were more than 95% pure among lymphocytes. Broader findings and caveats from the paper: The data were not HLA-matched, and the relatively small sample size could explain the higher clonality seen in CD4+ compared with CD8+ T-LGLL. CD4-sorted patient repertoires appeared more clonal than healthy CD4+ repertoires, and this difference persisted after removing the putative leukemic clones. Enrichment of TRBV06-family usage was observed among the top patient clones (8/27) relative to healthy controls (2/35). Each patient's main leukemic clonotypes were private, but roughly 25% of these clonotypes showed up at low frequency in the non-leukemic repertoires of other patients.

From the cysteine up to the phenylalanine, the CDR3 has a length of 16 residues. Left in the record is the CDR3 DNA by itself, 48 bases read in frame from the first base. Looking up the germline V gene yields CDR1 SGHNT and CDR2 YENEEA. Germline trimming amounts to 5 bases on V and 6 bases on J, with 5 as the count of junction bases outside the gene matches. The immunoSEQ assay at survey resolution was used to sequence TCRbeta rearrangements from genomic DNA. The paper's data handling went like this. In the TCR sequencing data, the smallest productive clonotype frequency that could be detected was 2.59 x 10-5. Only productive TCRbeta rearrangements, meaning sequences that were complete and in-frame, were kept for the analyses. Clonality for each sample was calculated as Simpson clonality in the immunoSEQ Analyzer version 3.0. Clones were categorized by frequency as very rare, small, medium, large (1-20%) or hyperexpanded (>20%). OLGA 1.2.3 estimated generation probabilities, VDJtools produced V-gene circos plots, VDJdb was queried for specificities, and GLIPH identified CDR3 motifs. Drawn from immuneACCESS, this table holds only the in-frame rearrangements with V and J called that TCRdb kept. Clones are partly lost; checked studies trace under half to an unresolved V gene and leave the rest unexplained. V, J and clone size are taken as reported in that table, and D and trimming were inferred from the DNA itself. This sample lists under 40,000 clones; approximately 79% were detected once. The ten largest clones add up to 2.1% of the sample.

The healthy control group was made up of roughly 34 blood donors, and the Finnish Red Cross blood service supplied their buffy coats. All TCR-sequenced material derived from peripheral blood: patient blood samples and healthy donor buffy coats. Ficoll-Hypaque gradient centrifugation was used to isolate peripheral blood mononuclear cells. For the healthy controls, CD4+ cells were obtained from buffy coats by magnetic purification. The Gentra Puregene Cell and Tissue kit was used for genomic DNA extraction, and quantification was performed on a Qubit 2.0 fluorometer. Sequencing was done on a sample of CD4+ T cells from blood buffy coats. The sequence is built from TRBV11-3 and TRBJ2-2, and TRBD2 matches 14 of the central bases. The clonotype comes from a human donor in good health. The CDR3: CASSRGTSGSAGELFF. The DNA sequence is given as TGTGCCAGCAGCCGCGGGACTAGCGGGAGTGCCGGGGAGCTGTTTTTT.